The rows below give T cell receptor beta chains drawn from one sample of a study of identical twins. TCRdb redid the calling of the 5' RACE reads with MiXCR, one entry per CDR3 protein. Of a few hundred thousand distinct CDR3 sequences listed, 13% to 15% are singletons. The data were also submitted as part of a second study, on yellow fever vaccine responses in identical twins.

Sequencing was performed on CD4+ T cells sorted from blood. These receptors were taken from a woman under 30 in good health. Both conserved end residues are part of each CDR3. The order of the fields is CDR3 protein, CDR3 DNA, V gene, D gene, clone size, CDR3 length, J gene. A D gene is named only where the DNA matches it firmly. Clone size is shown for a subset of rows, as once, few, many or a class of expanded clone.

CASSFVSYEQYF | TGTGCCAGCAGCTTTGTGAGTTACGAGCAGTACTTC | TRBV28 | NA | NA | 12 | TRBJ2-7
CASSQDRGRETQYF | TGCGCCAGCAGCCAGGACAGGGGGCGAGAGACCCAGTACTTC | TRBV4-3 | TRBD1 | NA | 14 | TRBJ2-5
CATSRETGGTEAFF | TGTGCCACCAGCAGAGAAACAGGGGGCACTGAAGCTTTCTTT | TRBV15 | TRBD1 | many | 14 | TRBJ1-1
CASSLIGGGSYNEQFF | TGTGCCAGCAGCTTAATCGGTGGGGGCTCCTACAATGAGCAGTTCTTC | TRBV13 | NA | NA | 16 | TRBJ2-1
CASSLPGKDEQYF | TGTGCCAGCAGCTTACCAGGGAAGGACGAGCAGTACTTC | TRBV7-9 | NA | NA | 13 | TRBJ2-7
CASSRATESQPQHF | TGTGCCAGCAGTAGGGCCACCGAGTCCCAGCCCCAGCATTTT | TRBV12-3/TRBV12-4 | NA | many | 14 | TRBJ1-5
CSARALGYSLGNTIYF | TGCAGTGCTAGAGCCCTGGGTTATTCTCTAGGAAACACCATATATTTT | TRBV20-1 | NA | NA | 16 | TRBJ1-3
CASSVERGMLTDTQYF | TGTGCCAGCAGCGTAGAACGTGGGATGTTGACAGATACGCAGTATTTT | TRBV9 | NA | NA | 16 | TRBJ2-3
CSAVSGGFYNEQFF | TGCAGTGCGGTCAGCGGGGGGTTTTACAATGAGCAGTTCTTC | TRBV20-1 | TRBD2 | NA | 14 | TRBJ2-1
CATNRGGTDTQYF | TGTGCCACAAACCGTGGGGGCACAGATACGCAGTATTTT | TRBV2 | NA | few | 13 | TRBJ2-3
CASSADSISYEQYF | TGCGCCAGCAGCGCCGACTCTATCTCCTACGAGCAGTACTTC | TRBV5-1 | NA | many | 14 | TRBJ2-7
CASSKTPGLAGGRSTDTQYF | TGTGCCAGCAGCAAGACCCCGGGACTAGCGGGGGGTAGAAGCACAGATACGCAGTATTTT | TRBV4-2 | TRBD2 | NA | 20 | TRBJ2-3
CSVAGQGDIEAFF | TGCAGCGTTGCTGGACAGGGAGATATTGAAGCTTTCTTT | TRBV29-1 | TRBD1 | few | 13 | TRBJ1-1
CASSPRPAVSNVLTF | TGTGCCAGCAGTCCTCGACCCGCTGTATCCAACGTCCTGACTTTC | TRBV12-3/TRBV12-4 | NA | NA | 15 | TRBJ2-6
CASRPTTGTGHEQYF | TGTGCCAGCAGACCAACCACTGGGACAGGGCACGAGCAGTACTTC | TRBV6-2/TRBV6-3 | TRBD1 | NA | 15 | TRBJ2-7
CASSVGGSTNEKLFF | TGTGCCAGCAGCGTAGGGGGATCCACTAATGAAAAACTGTTTTTT | TRBV9 | NA | NA | 15 | TRBJ1-4
CASTTGEYGYTF | TGTGCCAGCACTACAGGGGAATACGGCTACACCTTC | TRBV6-5 | TRBD1 | NA | 12 | TRBJ1-2
CSVRAAGANVLTF | TGCAGTGTTAGAGCAGCCGGGGCCAACGTCCTGACTTTC | TRBV20-1 | NA | few | 13 | TRBJ2-6
CASRRLAGVQSPTDTQYF | TGCGCCAGCAGGAGACTAGCGGGGGTGCAATCACCCACAGATACGCAGTATTTT | TRBV5-1 | TRBD2 | few | 18 | TRBJ2-3
CSVETSGRTDTQYF | TGCAGCGTTGAAACTTCGGGGAGGACAGATACGCAGTATTTT | TRBV29-1 | NA | many | 14 | TRBJ2-3
CASSLGSGLYNEQFF | TGTGCCAGCAGCTTAGGTAGCGGCCTCTACAATGAGCAGTTCTTC | TRBV11-1 | NA | NA | 15 | TRBJ2-1
CSANRGKYNEQFF | TGCAGTGCTAATAGGGGGAAATACAATGAGCAGTTCTTC | TRBV20-1 | NA | NA | 13 | TRBJ2-1
CASSYSDEPSYEQYF | TGTGCCAGCAGTTACTCGGACGAGCCTTCCTACGAGCAGTACTTC | TRBV6-5 | NA | NA | 15 | TRBJ2-7
CSVVSYTGELFF | TGCAGCGTTGTCTCTTACACCGGGGAGCTGTTTTTT | TRBV29-1 | NA | many | 12 | TRBJ2-2
CASSWALGREQYF | TGTGCCAGCAGCTGGGCCCTCGGGCGCGAGCAGTACTTC | TRBV7-8 | NA | once | 13 | TRBJ2-7